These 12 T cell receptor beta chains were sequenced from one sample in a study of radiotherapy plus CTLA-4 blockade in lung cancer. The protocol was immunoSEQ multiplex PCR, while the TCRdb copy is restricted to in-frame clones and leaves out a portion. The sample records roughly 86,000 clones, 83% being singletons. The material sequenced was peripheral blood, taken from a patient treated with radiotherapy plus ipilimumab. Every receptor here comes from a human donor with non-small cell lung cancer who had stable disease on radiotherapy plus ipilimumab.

This CDR3 is CASSPGQGANTGELFF. Here the CDR3 DNA reads TGTGCCAGCAGCCCCGGACAGGGGGCTAACACCGGGGAGCTGTTTTTT. This chain uses TRBV5-4 with TRBJ2-2, with TRBD1 matching 11 bases. The CDR3 has 16 residues. J lost 2 bases, V lost 4 bases, and 4 bases had no gene match. CDR1 is SGHNT, CDR2 YYREEE, per germline (reference sequence).

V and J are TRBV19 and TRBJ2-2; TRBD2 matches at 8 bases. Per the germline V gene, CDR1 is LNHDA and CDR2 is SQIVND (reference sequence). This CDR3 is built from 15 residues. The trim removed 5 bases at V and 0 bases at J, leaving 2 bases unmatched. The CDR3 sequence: CASSQRGTNTGELFF. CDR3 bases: TGTGCCAGTAGTCAGCGGGGGACGAACACCGGGGAGCTGTTTTTT.

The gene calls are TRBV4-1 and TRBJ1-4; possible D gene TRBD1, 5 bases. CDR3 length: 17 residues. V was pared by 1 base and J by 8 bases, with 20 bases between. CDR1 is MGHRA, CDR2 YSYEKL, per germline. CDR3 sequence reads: CASSQGGWVEEGEKLFF. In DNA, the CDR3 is TGCGCCAGCAGCCAAGGGGGGTGGGTCGAGGAGGGGGAAAAACTGTTTTTT.

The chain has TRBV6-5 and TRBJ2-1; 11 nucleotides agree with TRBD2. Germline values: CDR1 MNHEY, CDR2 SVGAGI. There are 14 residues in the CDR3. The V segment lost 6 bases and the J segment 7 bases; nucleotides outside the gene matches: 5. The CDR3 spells CASRVAGGQNEQFF. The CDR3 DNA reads TGTGCCAGCAGGGTAGCGGGGGGGCAGAATGAGCAGTTCTTC.

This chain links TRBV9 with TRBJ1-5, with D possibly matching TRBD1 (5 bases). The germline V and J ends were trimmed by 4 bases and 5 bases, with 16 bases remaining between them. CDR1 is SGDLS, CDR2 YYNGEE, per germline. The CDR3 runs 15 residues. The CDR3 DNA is TGTGCCAGCAGCCTCTCGGGGCTTGAGGATCAGCCCCAGCATTTT. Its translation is CASSLSGLEDQPQHF.

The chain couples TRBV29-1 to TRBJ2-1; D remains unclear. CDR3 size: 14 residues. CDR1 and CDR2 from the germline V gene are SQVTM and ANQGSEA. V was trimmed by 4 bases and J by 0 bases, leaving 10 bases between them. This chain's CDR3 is CSVVWGSSYNEQFF. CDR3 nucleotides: TGCAGCGTTGTATGGGGTAGCTCCTACAATGAGCAGTTCTTC.

DNA for the CDR3: TGCGCCAGCAGCTTGGACGGCAGATTCTTGGATGGCTACACCTTC. Its protein is CASSLDGRFLDGYTF. The V call is TRBV5-1, the J call TRBJ1-2; D is unclear. Germline V lookup: CDR1 SGHRS, CDR2 YFSETQ. V was clipped by 0 bases and J by 6 bases, with 15 bases between them. The CDR3 consists of 15 residues.

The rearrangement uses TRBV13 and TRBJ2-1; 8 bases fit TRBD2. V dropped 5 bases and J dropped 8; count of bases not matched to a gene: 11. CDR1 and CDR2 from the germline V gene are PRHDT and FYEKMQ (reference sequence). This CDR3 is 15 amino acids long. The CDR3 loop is CASSRGVAGSDEQFF. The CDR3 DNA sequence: TGTGCCAGCAGCCGCGGTGTAGCGGGGTCGGATGAGCAGTTCTTC.

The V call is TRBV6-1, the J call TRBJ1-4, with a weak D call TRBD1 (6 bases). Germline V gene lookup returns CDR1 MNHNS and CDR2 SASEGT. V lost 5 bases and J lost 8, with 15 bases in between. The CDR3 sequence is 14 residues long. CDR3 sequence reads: CASSTGPRGEKLFF. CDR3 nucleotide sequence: TGTGCCAGCAGTACAGGGCCTAGGGGCGAAAAACTGTTTTTT.

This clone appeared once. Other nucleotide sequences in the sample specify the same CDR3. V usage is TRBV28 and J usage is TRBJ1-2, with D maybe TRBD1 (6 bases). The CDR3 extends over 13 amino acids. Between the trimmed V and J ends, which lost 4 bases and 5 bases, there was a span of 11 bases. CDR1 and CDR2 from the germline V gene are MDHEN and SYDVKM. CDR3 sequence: CASSSGQRYGYTF. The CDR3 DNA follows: TGTGCCAGCAGTTCTGGACAGAGATATGGCTACACCTTC.

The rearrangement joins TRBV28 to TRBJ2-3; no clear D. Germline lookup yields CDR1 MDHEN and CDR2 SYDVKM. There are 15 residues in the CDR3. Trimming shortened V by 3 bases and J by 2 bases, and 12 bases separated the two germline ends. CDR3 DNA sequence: TGTGCCAGCAGTTTTCGGCAGGATTCCACAGATACGCAGTATTTT. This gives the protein CASSFRQDSTDTQYF.

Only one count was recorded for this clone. Here the CDR3 reads CASSQGTGQETQYF. As DNA, the CDR3 is TGCGCCAGCAGCCAGGGGACGGGACAAGAGACCCAGTACTTC. The chain carries TRBV5-1 and TRBJ2-5; weak D call: TRBD1 (6 bases). CDR3 length: 14 amino acids. Germline-derived CDR1 and CDR2 are SGHRS and YFSETQ. Between the trimmed V and J ends, which lost 4 bases and 2 bases, there was a span of 12 bases.